This paragraph covers one T cell receptor (delta chain) sequence. TCRdb's protein, taken from a much larger clone, differs from this DNA's translation at residue 7, likely owing to a read error; the protein displayed comes from the DNA. TCRdb reran clone calling via CATT on the RT-PCR reads. This sample yields roughly 4,500 delta-chain clones, of which 1.9% are seen a single time; around 30% belongs to the top ten. The source of the sample is a study of gamma-delta T cells after stem cell transplantation. The CDR3 sequence is 20 residues long. CDR1 and CDR2 from the germline V gene are GEAIGNYY and EKD. The ends lost 3 bases at V and 0 bases at J; junction bases unmatched: 19.

The chain is built from TRDV2 and TRDJ1; 9 bases map to TRDD3. The clonotype originates from a human donor. It is not recorded whose cells these are; they may come from a transplant donor. Sequenced input: gamma-delta T cells. Here the CDR3 reads CACDRVPGDTRAGDTDKLIF. The CDR3, as DNA: TGTGCCTGTGACCGCGTACCGGGGGATACACGTGCTGGGGACACCGATAAACTCATCTTT.